This entry lists 9 T cell receptor beta chains sequenced from one sample in a study of T-cell reconstitution after alpha-beta-depleted transplantation in children. Unique molecular identifiers tagged the TCRbeta library. TCRdb processed the PCR reads anew with MiXCR; each CDR3 protein has one entry. The sample lists 250,000 to 300,000 distinct CDR3 sequences; more than 8% were seen once. The sample here was PBMCs from the stem cell graft donor, taken from the stem cell graft. These receptors all stem from a human donor who donated a stem cell graft to a child with SCID.

In this sample, this clonotype turned up a few times. The chain carries TRBV10-3 and TRBJ2-7; no reliable D call. Germline-derived CDR1 and CDR2 are ENHRY and SYGVKD. This CDR3 has 13 residues. Between the trimmed V and J ends, which lost 2 bases and 6 bases, there was a span of 11 bases. CDR3 protein: CAISEGSIGEQYF. In nucleotides, the CDR3 is TGTGCCATCAGTGAGGGGTCCATCGGCGAGCAGTACTTC.

The chain couples TRBV7-8 to TRBJ2-1; a weak D match, TRBD2 (6 bases). V was shortened by 3 bases and J by 9 bases, with 21 bases between the two germline ends. CDR1 and CDR2 from the germline V gene are SGHVS and FQNEAQ. The CDR3 has 16 residues. CDR3 coding DNA: TGTGCCAGCAGCTTTACGAGCGGGTCTTCCGGTGGTGAGCAGTTCTTC. It is translated as CASSFTSGSSGGEQFF. The whole variable domain, remainder taken from reference TRBV7-8 and TRBJ2-1, is GAGVSQSPRYKVAKRGQDVALRCDPISGHVSLFWYQQALGQGPEFLTYFQNEAQLDKSGLPSDRFFAERPEGSVSTLKIQRTQQEDSAVYLCASSFTSGSSGGEQFFGPGTRLTVL.

This clonotype was seen only a few times. The rearrangement uses TRBV5-5 and TRBJ2-5; D may match TRBD1 or TRBD2 (7 bases each). The germline CDR1 and CDR2 sequences are SGHKS and YYEKEE (reference sequence). This CDR3 has 14 amino acids. Trimming took off 1 base at V and 5 bases at J, with 12 bases between the two ends. The CDR3 here is CASSLRQGGETQYF. DNA for the CDR3: TGTGCCAGCAGCTTGAGACAGGGAGGGGAGACCCAGTACTTC.

A few counts support this clonotype. The CDR3 coding sequence is TGTGCCAGCAGCCCGGACACGGGGAATCAGCCCCAGCATTTT. It specifies CASSPDTGNQPQHF. The V gene is TRBV3-1, the J gene TRBJ1-5; D is perhaps TRBD1 (5 bases). Per the germline V gene, CDR1 is LGHDT and CDR2 is YNNKEL (reference sequence). This CDR3 has 14 residues. Trimming cost V 4 bases and J 4 bases, with 11 bases left between them.

This chain uses TRBV5-6 with TRBJ2-7; D not resolved. Trimming left V 0 bases short and J 5 bases short, with 12 bases between. In germline, CDR1 is SGHDT, CDR2 YYEEEE. The CDR3 loop spans 14 amino acids. The CDR3: CASSLAHGGDEQYF. The CDR3 coding sequence is TGTGCCAGCAGCTTGGCACATGGTGGCGACGAGCAGTACTTC. The variable domain in full, completed from reference TRBV5-6 and TRBJ2-7, reads DAGVTQSPTHLIKTRGQQVTLRCSPKSGHDTVSWYQQALGQGPQFIFQYYEEEERQRGNFPDRFSGHQFPNYSSELNVNALLLGDSALYLCASSLAHGGDEQYFGPGTRLTVT.

In its sample, this clonotype was seen a few times. This rearrangement joins TRBV6-5 to TRBJ1-2; D unresolved. The germline V gene has CDR1 MNHEY and CDR2 SVGAGI. CDR3 length: 13 residues. Trimming stripped 6 bases from V and 3 bases from J, with 11 bases between. The CDR3 protein is CASSPPGYYGYTF. CDR3 bases: TGTGCCAGCAGCCCGCCTGGGTACTATGGCTACACCTTC.

This clonotype has a handful of counts. V usage is TRBV7-9 and J usage is TRBJ1-2; TRBD1 is a possible D gene (5 bases). With 5 bases removed from V and 5 bases from J, the gap between germline ends came to 24 bases. Germline V gene sequence: CDR1 SEHNR, CDR2 FQNEAQ (reference sequence). This CDR3 region has 17 residues. CDR3 DNA: TGTGCCAGCAGCCCCGCGCTTGGGGACTCGGAAGGTTATGGCTACACCTTC. This sequence encodes CASSPALGDSEGYGYTF. Looking up the rest from reference TRBV7-9 and TRBJ1-2 gives the full variable domain: DTGVSQNPRHKITKRGQNVTFRCDPISEHNRLYWYRQTLGQGPEFLTYFQNEAQLEKSRLLSDRFSAERPKGSFSTLEIQRTEQGDSAMYLCASSPALGDSEGYGYTFGSGTRLTVV.

This clonotype was observed at least ten times. The chain joins TRBV12-3 or TRBV12-4 to TRBJ1-4; D is undetermined. The CDR3 has 13 amino acids. V lost 3 bases, J lost 8 bases, and 10 bases lay in between. The CDR3 spells CASSFKGGEKLFF. The CDR3 bases are TGTGCCAGCAGTTTTAAGGGAGGCGAAAAACTGTTTTTT.

V is TRBV20-1 and J is TRBJ1-1, with 9 nucleotides matching TRBD1. V was pared by 6 bases and J by 5 bases, with 13 bases of the junction left unmatched. The V gene's germline CDR1 is DFQATT and CDR2 SNEGSKA (reference sequence). CDR3 length equals 15 residues. The CDR3 region has the DNA TGCAGTGCCATCCTGGGGACAGGGATTAGAACTGAAGCTTTCTTT. Protein: CSAILGTGIRTEAFF.